The source of this TCR beta chain is a study of T cell responses to AZD1222 COVID-19 vaccine (dated by TCRdb to the early 2020s). Regarding the complete study: A total of over 230 trial participants underwent TCR sequencing, of whom some 210 received two doses of AZD1222 and about 25 received two doses of the MenACWY control vaccine. Trial participants were enrolled by age into 18-55, 56-69 and 70-plus year subgroups, with 148, 28 and 57 TCR-sequenced participants respectively. The study at large found these results: Nearly half of unique spike-specific TCRs reportedly recognized epitopes outside regions mutated in the B.1.351 and B.1.1.7 variants. Only a handful of AZD1222 recipients were SARS-CoV-2 seropositive at baseline, limiting conclusions about previously exposed vaccinees. CD4 TCRs associated with the vaccine covered the entire spike protein, and the dominant responses were in regions 160-218 and 743-854. Participants were mostly white British and included more females than males, and it was suggested by the authors that clonal diversity may have been underestimated. In the small 56-69-year group, the increase in depth fell short of significance, most likely because of low power. After two AZD1222 doses, spike-specific TCR breadth and depth were significantly higher than at day 0 and than in MenACWY recipients. Because no day 14 peak-response samples were available, the repertoires could be characterized only after the peak T cell response.

A note on this clone: Its antigen remains undetermined. No much larger clonotype is one base removed from it; base qualities were not supplied.

CDR3 length: 13 amino acids, cysteine to phenylalanine. Of all the DNA, just the CDR3 is kept, 39 bases in frame from base 1. Sequences SGDLS (CDR1) and YYNGEE (CDR2) are obtained from the germline V gene. Deletion took 0 bases off V and 2 bases off J, with a span of 5 bases between the germline ends. The CDR3 regions of human TCRbeta chains were subjected to immunosequencing. Per the source publication's procedure: TCRs in the repertoires were matched against a reference library of SARS-CoV-2-specific TCRs that had been generated with the MIRA antigen-specificity platform. Breadth meant the fraction of unique TCRs that were SARS-CoV-2-associated, whereas depth meant the fraction of total T cells that were SARS-CoV-2-associated. Using the MIRA data, each spike-specific TCR was assigned both to the spike region to which the TCR was reactive and to a CD4 or CD8 class. Log10-transformed breadth and depth values were compared by one-way ANOVA with Sidak's multiple comparisons tests. Here the immuneACCESS table is served through TCRdb, limited to in-frame sequences with V and J called. Missing clones are a known gap in these copies; in checked studies unresolved V genes cover under half, and the rest lacks a known reason. From that table come the V and J calls and clone size; the DNA was used to work out D and trimming. The sample contains about 270,000 clones, 90% to 95% of them found a single time. The ten top clones hold around 0.57% of the sample.

The label giving this sample's time point can be read as: about 28 days (+/-7) after the second vaccine dose. AZD1222 recipients whose second dose came at about 4 weeks and those whose second dose came at about 12 weeks were combined into one group, since spike-specific TCR depth and breadth did not differ between the two schedules. Vaccinee samples came from UK trials COV001 and COV002, including a single-blind randomized controlled phase 2/3 trial of AZD1222 (ChAdOx1 nCoV-19) in healthy adults. For TCRbeta chain sequencing, PBMC samples from trial participants were taken at day 0 and at day 28 after the second dose.

The chain employs TRBV9 and TRBJ2-5; the best D guess is TRBD2, with 5 bases matching. Material: peripheral blood, obtained 28 days after the second AZD1222 dose. This TCR was sampled from an adult who received the AZD1222 COVID-19 vaccine. The DNA reads as follows: TGTGCCAGCAGCGTAGGACTACAAGAGACCCAGTACTTC. Its translation reads: CASSVGLQETQYF.